The 28 T cell receptor beta chains listed next were all sequenced from one sample in a study of T cells in women clearing cervical HPV infection. Clones were read by immunoSEQ multiplex PCR, and TCRdb kept only the in-frame ones, dropping some. This sample's table reports 45,000 to 55,000 clones. Sequencing input: blood buffy coat. Receptors were obtained from a woman between 18 and 75 years old with a cervical HPV16 infection that either progressed to CIN3+ or cleared (not recorded which).

About this clone itself: The read ends 3 residues before the CDR3 terminus; that terminus is restored from the germline J gene. The chain has TRBV5-1 and TRBJ2-1, with TRBD1 matching 8 bases. J was trimmed by 2 bases and V by 3 bases; bases with no gene match: 7. Germline values: CDR1 SGHRS, CDR2 YFSETQ. This CDR3 spans 16 amino acids. Incomplete CDR3 DNA: TGCGCCAGCAGCTGGGGCCGGGACAGGCCCTACAATGAG. It codes for CASSWGRDRPYNE. The entire CDR3 is CASSWGRDRPYNEQFF.

As to this clone: The sequenced fragment ends 3 residues before the CDR3 boundary, so the rest is inferred from the germline J gene. This sequence joins TRBV20-1 and TRBJ2-1, with 14 bases identical to TRBD2. Germline V lookup: CDR1 DFQATT, CDR2 SNEGSKA (reference sequence). The trim removed 6 bases at V and 7 bases at J, leaving 8 bases unmatched. The CDR3 length is 15 residues. CDR3 bases read: TGCAGTGCCGTCGGGACTAGCGGGAGTATTAATGAG. It specifies CSAVGTSGSINE. From start to end, the CDR3 is CSAVGTSGSINEQFF.

For this clone: The CDR3 goes on 3 residues after the read ends, and that part is filled in from the germline J gene. V is TRBV5-1 and J is TRBJ1-6; possibly TRBD1 for D (5 bases). The CDR3 covers 14 residues. CDR1 is SGHRS, CDR2 YFSETQ, per germline. V lost 3 bases and J lost 6, with 10 bases in between. The CDR3 DNA, read in part, is TGCGCCAGCAGCTCGACAGTCGGTAATTCACCC. Its protein is CASSSTVGNSP. The whole CDR3 sequence is CASSSTVGNSPLHF.

In regard to this clone: The observed sequence ends 3 residues before the CDR3 terminus, with the missing tail filled in from the germline J gene. V gene TRBV19 combines with J gene TRBJ2-7; 7 positions match TRBD1. The germline V gene has CDR1 LNHDA and CDR2 SQIVND (reference sequence). After removal of 5 bases from V and 0 bases from J, the junction contained 7 bases not matched to a gene. The CDR3 contains 15 residues. Incomplete CDR3 DNA: TGTGCCAGTAGTTCTCCTGGGGACAGCTCCTACGAG. Amino acid sequence: CASSSPGDSSYE. In full, the CDR3 reads CASSSPGDSSYEQYF.

Concerning this clone: The missing CDR3 end, 3 residues past where the read stops, is filled in from the germline J gene. This chain uses TRBV7-2 with TRBJ1-1, with D possibly TRBD1 on 5 matching bases. V lost 0 bases, J lost 4 bases, and 9 bases lay in between. Germline CDR1 SGHTA, CDR2 FQGNSA. The CDR3 sequence is 14 residues long. The sequenced CDR3 bases are TGTGCCAGCAGCTTAGCAGGGGAGAGCACTGAA. Encoded protein: CASSLAGESTE. The full-length CDR3 reads as CASSLAGESTEAFF. The entire variable domain, with the rest obtained from reference TRBV7-2 and TRBJ1-1, is as follows: GAGVSQSPSNKVTEKGKDVELRCDPISGHTALYWYRQSLGQGLEFLIYFQGNSAPDKSGLPSDRFSAERTGGSVSTLTIQRTQQEDSAVYLCASSLAGESTEAFFGQGTRLTVV.

To note about this clone: The sequenced fragment ends 3 residues before the CDR3 boundary, so the rest is inferred from the germline J gene. The chain carries TRBV7-2 and TRBJ2-5, with a possible D match to TRBD1 (5 bases). V lost 7 bases and J 7 bases, leaving 19 bases between the germline ends. Per the germline V gene, CDR1 is SGHTA and CDR2 is FQGNSA. This CDR3 is 14 amino acids long. This CDR3 is CASTLLLQAPTQYF. Incomplete CDR3 DNA: TGTGCCAGCACCCTCTTATTACAGGCTCCGACC. Together with reference TRBV7-2 and TRBJ2-5, the CDR3 gives the full variable domain: GAGVSQSPSNKVTEKGKDVELRCDPISGHTALYWYRQSLGQGLEFLIYFQGNSAPDKSGLPSDRFSAERTGGSVSTLTIQRTQQEDSAVYLCASTLLLQAPTQYFGPGTRLLVL.

A word on this clone: The read comes to an end 3 residues before the CDR3 does, leaving the germline J gene to fill in the end. This chain joins TRBV18 and TRBJ2-7; weak D call: TRBD1 (5 bases). V was shortened by 3 bases and J by 4 bases, with 13 bases between the two germline ends. The CDR3 contains 14 residues. Germline CDR1 and CDR2: KGHSH and LQKENI. The DNA read from the CDR3 is TGTGCCAGCTCACCCATGCTACAGGTTTACGAG. The encoded protein is CASSPMLQVYE. The whole CDR3 sequence reads CASSPMLQVYEQYF. The variable domain in full, with the rest retrieved from reference TRBV18 and TRBJ2-7, is NAGVMQNPRHLVRRRGQEARLRCSPMKGHSHVYWYRQLPEEGLKFMVYLQKENIIDESGMPKERFSAEFPKEGPSILRIQQVVRGDSAAYFCASSPMLQVYEQYFGPGTRLTVT.

The covered CDR3 bases are TGCAGTGCTCTAAAGGGGAGCACAGATACG. This sequence encodes CSALKGSTDT. The CDR3, in full, reads CSALKGSTDTQYF. The J gene is TRBJ2-3, the V gene TRBV20-1; weak D call: TRBD1 (5 bases). The sequence runs out 3 residues before the end of the CDR3; the remainder is reconstructed from the germline J gene. Germline assignment: CDR1 DFQATT and CDR2 SNEGSKA (reference sequence). There are 13 residues in the CDR3. Trimming removed 5 bases from V and 0 bases from J, with 9 bases in between.

As to this clone: Read coverage stops 3 residues before the CDR3 terminus; the germline J gene supplies the remainder. The chain has TRBV18 and TRBJ2-1; TRBD2 is a possible D gene (7 bases). This CDR3 contains 14 residues. Germline lookup yields CDR1 KGHSH and CDR2 LQKENI. V was clipped by 3 bases and J by 6 bases, with 12 bases between them. This chain's CDR3 is CASSPLGGGNEQFF. CDR3 bases read: TGTGCCAGCTCACCGCTAGGGGGGGGCAATGAG.

Details on this clone: From the germline J gene comes the end of the CDR3, since the read stops 3 residues before it. This sequence joins TRBV5-5 and TRBJ1-2; 9 bases are a match to TRBD1. Trimming took 6 bases from V and 6 from J; bases not matched to a gene: 6. The CDR3 has 13 amino acids. Germline loops: CDR1 SGHKS, CDR2 YYEKEE (reference sequence). The DNA read from the CDR3 is TGTGCCAGCACCAGGGACAGGGCAAATGGC. Amino acid sequence: CASTRDRANG. The full CDR3 protein reads CASTRDRANGYTF.

Incomplete CDR3 DNA: TGTGCCAGCTCTGCCGGGACAGACTATGGC. It yields the protein CASSAGTDYG. The complete CDR3 protein is CASSAGTDYGYTF. The J gene is TRBJ1-2, the V gene TRBV2; 7 positions match TRBD1. The sequence runs out 3 residues before the end of the CDR3; the remainder is reconstructed from the germline J gene. CDR3 size: 13 residues. CDR1 and CDR2 from the germline V gene are SNHLY and FYNNEI. V gave up 8 bases and J gave up 3 bases; unmatched junction bases: 6.

Notes on this clone: The read gets to within 3 residues of the CDR3 end, and the germline J gene fills in the rest. This chain uses TRBV5-4 with TRBJ1-6; 7 positions agree with TRBD1. In germline, CDR1 is SGHNT, CDR2 YYREEE (reference sequence). The CDR3 spans 15 residues. V gave up 4 bases and J gave up 8 bases; unmatched junction bases: 9. The CDR3 bases that were read are TGTGCCAGCAGCCCCGGGACAGATTTTTATTCACCC. It is translated as CASSPGTDFYSP. The complete CDR3 protein is CASSPGTDFYSPLHF.

CDR3 DNA, as far as it was read: TGTGCCAGCAGCCAGGTAAAGCCTAGCACAGATACG. Amino acids: CASSQVKPSTDT. The full CDR3 reads CASSQVKPSTDTQYF. The gene calls are TRBV3-1 (or the pseudogene TRBV3-2) and TRBJ2-3; no clear D. The CDR3 extends 3 residues past the end of the read, so its final part is completed from the germline J gene. CDR3 length: 15 amino acids. V was shortened by 3 bases and J by 0 bases, with 10 bases between the two germline ends. CDR1 LGHDT and CDR2 YNNKEL come from the germline V gene (reference sequence).

With regard to this clone: The CDR3 is cut off 3 residues early in the read; its end comes from the germline J gene. The chain is built from TRBV19 and TRBJ1-4, with D perhaps TRBD1 (6 bases). CDR1 is LNHDA, CDR2 SQIVND, per germline (reference sequence). This CDR3 is 15 amino acids long. V gave up 3 bases and J gave up 7 bases, with 15 bases separating them. CDR3 region: CASSISRGRGEKLFF. The CDR3 DNA, read in part, is TGTGCCAGTAGTATCTCCAGGGGAAGGGGTGAAAAA. The variable domain in full, completed from reference TRBV19 and TRBJ1-4, reads DGGITQSPKYLFRKEGQNVTLSCEQNLNHDAMYWYRQDPGQGLRLIYYSQIVNDFQKGDIAEGYSVSREKKESFPLTVTSAQKNPTAFYLCASSISRGRGEKLFFGSGTQLSVL.

Comments on this clone: The CDR3 end falls 3 residues outside the read, so it is completed with the germline J gene. This chain joins TRBV2 and TRBJ2-4, with 7 positions matching TRBD2. The CDR3 has 15 residues. V shed 4 bases, J shed 1 base, and the junction held 4 bases outside the gene matches. Germline CDR1 is SNHLY and CDR2 is FYNNEI. This chain's CDR3 is CASSGGGFAKNIQYF. The covered CDR3 bases are TGTGCCAGCAGTGGGGGGGGATTTGCCAAAAACATT.

With respect to this clone: The read comes to an end 3 residues before the CDR3 does, leaving the germline J gene to fill in the end. V gene TRBV5-1 combines with J gene TRBJ2-1, with D hard to call. Per the germline V gene, CDR1 is SGHRS and CDR2 is YFSETQ. V lost 1 base to trimming and J lost 5 bases, with 7 bases between them. The CDR3 length is 13 residues. CDR3 in amino acids: CASSLSVHNEQFF. The CDR3 bases that were read are TGCGCCAGCAGCTTGTCCGTCCACAATGAG.

Note on this clone: The read is 3 residues too short to cover the CDR3 end, so that end is filled in from the germline J gene. The genes are TRBV5-1 and TRBJ2-5; 7 positions match TRBD1. The germline gives CDR1 SGHRS, CDR2 YFSETQ. Unmatched junction bases numbered 4, after V lost 4 bases and J lost 1 base. The CDR3 has 14 residues. The CDR3 sequence is CASSMTGIQETQYF. CDR3 DNA (partial): TGCGCCAGCAGCATGACAGGGATCCAAGAGACC.

Comment on this clone: The CDR3 end is not reached by the read, which stops 3 residues before it; the germline J gene fills it in. The V call is TRBV20-1, the J call TRBJ2-3, with 12 bases aligning to TRBD2. This CDR3 comprises 15 residues. CDR1 is DFQATT, CDR2 SNEGSKA, per germline (reference sequence). J lost 8 bases, V lost 0 bases, and 6 bases had no gene match. The covered CDR3 bases are TGCAGTGCTAGAGAAAACGGACTAGCGGGGTCTACG. Protein sequence: CSARENGLAGST. The CDR3, in full, reads CSARENGLAGSTQYF.

With respect to this clone: The read ends 3 residues shy of where the CDR3 ends; the end is completed using the germline J gene. The chain links TRBV20-1 to TRBJ2-4; 11 nucleotides line up with TRBD2. Germline CDR1 and CDR2: DFQATT and SNEGSKA (reference sequence). The V and J ends lost 3 bases and 0 bases, in that order; junction bases with no gene match: 4. This CDR3 contains 16 residues. The DNA read from the CDR3 is TGCAGTGCTAGCCCTAGCGGGGGGCTAGCCAAAAACATT. Translated, it gives CSASPSGGLAKNI. The CDR3 reads in full as CSASPSGGLAKNIQYF.

As to this clone: Coverage ceases 3 residues before the CDR3 finishes, and the germline J gene fills in the end. The chain has TRBV10-1 and TRBJ2-3, with TRBD2 matching 12 bases. Germline V gives CDR1 WNHNN, CDR2 SYGVQD (reference sequence). The junction had 11 bases not matched to a gene; V was cut back by 11 bases and J by 2 bases. This CDR3 comprises 16 residues. CDR3 DNA (partial): TGCGCCCCCGGCCCTAGCGGGGGGGTGTACACAGATACG. As protein: CAPGPSGGVYTDT. The complete CDR3 protein is CAPGPSGGVYTDTQYF.

About this clone itself: The read halts 3 residues ahead of the CDR3 end, with the missing end drawn from the germline J gene. The chain carries TRBV19 and TRBJ1-1, with a possible D match to TRBD1 (6 bases). CDR3 length: 15 amino acids. Trimming left V 3 bases short and J 5 bases short, with 16 bases between. Looked up from germline, CDR1 is LNHDA and CDR2 is SQIVND (reference sequence). This CDR3 is CASSISGGAETEAFF. The DNA read from the CDR3 is TGTGCCAGTAGTATCTCGGGGGGCGCGGAAACTGAA.

Remarks on this clone: Read sequence stops 3 residues before the CDR3 end, and the germline J gene provides the missing end. The V gene is TRBV11-2, the J gene TRBJ2-5, with D perhaps TRBD1 (6 bases). The CDR3 is 13 amino acids. The V end lost 5 bases, the J end lost 7 bases, and 14 bases lay between the germline ends. Germline values: CDR1 SGHAT, CDR2 FQNNGV. CDR3 region: CASSQRDMGTQYF. The CDR3 DNA, read in part, is TGTGCCAGCAGCCAACGGGACATGGGGACC.

On this clone: The CDR3 end is not reached by the read, which stops 3 residues before it; the germline J gene fills it in. The rearrangement uses TRBV19 and TRBJ2-7; no firm D call. CDR1 and CDR2 from the germline V gene are LNHDA and SQIVND (reference sequence). The length of the CDR3 is 15 residues. The V end lost 6 bases, the J end lost 4 bases, and 19 bases lay between the germline ends. The CDR3 loop reads CASRPAGLSLYEQYF. CDR3 DNA (partial): TGTGCCAGTAGACCGGCAGGCCTCTCGCTTTACGAG.

CDR3 amino acids: CASSLLGTGGMNTEAFF. CDR3 DNA, as far as it was read: TGCGCCAGCAGCCTGCTAGGGACAGGAGGAATGAACACTGAA. The V call is TRBV5-1, the J call TRBJ1-1, with 8 bases that match TRBD1. Coverage ceases 3 residues before the CDR3 finishes, and the germline J gene fills in the end. Losses at the gene ends were 4 bases for V and 0 bases for J; bases not matched to a gene: 11. CDR3 size: 17 residues. CDR1 is SGHRS and CDR2 is YFSETQ in the germline V gene.

Concerning this clone: The CDR3 goes on 3 residues after the read ends, and that part is filled in from the germline J gene. The chain uses TRBV19 and TRBJ2-2, with TRBD2 identical over 9 bases. The V segment lost 5 bases and the J segment 0 bases; nucleotides outside the gene matches: 4. This CDR3 region has 16 residues. Germline V gene sequence: CDR1 LNHDA, CDR2 SQIVND (reference sequence). The CDR3 protein is CASSPGLATNTGELFF. CDR3 DNA (partial): TGTGCCAGTAGTCCCGGACTAGCGACGAACACCGGGGAG. Full variable domain (missing parts from reference TRBV19 and TRBJ2-2): DGGITQSPKYLFRKEGQNVTLSCEQNLNHDAMYWYRQDPGQGLRLIYYSQIVNDFQKGDIAEGYSVSREKKESFPLTVTSAQKNPTAFYLCASSPGLATNTGELFFGEGSRLTVL.

On this clone itself: Read sequence stops 3 residues before the CDR3 end, and the germline J gene provides the missing end. The genes are TRBV12-5 and TRBJ2-2, with D perhaps matching TRBD1 (6 bases). Germline-derived CDR1 and CDR2 are LGHNT and FRNRAP. The CDR3 totals 16 residues. The V gene lost 4 bases and the J gene lost 5 bases, with 17 bases spanning the gap. CDR3 residues: CASGSSTGLGTGELFF. The covered CDR3 bases are TGTGCTAGTGGTTCATCGACAGGACTTGGGACCGGGGAG. The entire variable domain, with the rest obtained from reference TRBV12-5 and TRBJ2-2, is as follows: DARVTQTPRHKVTEMGQEVTMRCQPILGHNTVFWYRQTMMQGLELLAYFRNRAPLDDSGMPKDRFSAEMPDATLATLKIQPSEPRDSAVYFCASGSSTGLGTGELFFGEGSRLTVL.

Remarks on this clone: The read terminates 3 residues before the CDR3 end, so the remaining end is supplied by the germline J gene. The V and J genes are TRBV20-1 and TRBJ2-7; D not resolved. Germline V gene data show CDR1 as DFQATT and CDR2 as SNEGSKA (reference sequence). The CDR3 loop spans 14 amino acids. Trimming left V 0 bases short and J 5 bases short, with 14 bases between. CDR3 bases read: TGCAGTGCTAGAGATCCCGAAAGGCTCCACGAG. Residues: CSARDPERLHE. The whole CDR3 reads CSARDPERLHEQYF.

Worth noting for this clone: Coverage ceases 3 residues before the CDR3 finishes, and the germline J gene fills in the end. The chain couples TRBV5-1 to TRBJ1-1; 8 nucleotides align to TRBD1. The germline V gene has CDR1 SGHRS and CDR2 YFSETQ. Trimming cost V 4 bases and J 4 bases; bases outside gene matches: 3. The CDR3 loop spans 13 amino acids. The CDR3 DNA, read in part, is TGCGCCAGCAGCAGGACAGGGCCCACTGAA. This codes for CASSRTGPTE. The full CDR3 protein is CASSRTGPTEAFF. Variable domain in full (rest from reference TRBV5-1 and TRBJ1-1): KAGVTQTPRYLIKTRGQQVTLSCSPISGHRSVSWYQQTPGQGLQFLFEYFSETQRNKGNFPGRFSGRQFSNSRSEMNVSTLELGDSALYLCASSRTGPTEAFFGQGTRLTVV.